The 12 T cell receptor beta chains presented below share a single source sample, sequenced in a study of blood T cell repertoires in COVID-19. TCRdb keeps only in-frame clones here, not all; method: immunoSEQ multiplex PCR. The profile shows some 110,000 clones, 91% of them singletons. Sequencing was done on a sample of peripheral blood. The receptor source for this set is a human donor in a cohort sampled during active COVID-19.

The V gene is TRBV28, the J gene TRBJ1-5, with 9 bases lining up with TRBD1. V trimming: 6 bases; J trimming: 3 bases; junction bases outside the gene matches: 6. The CDR3 runs 15 residues. Germline V gene sequence: CDR1 MDHEN, CDR2 SYDVKM. CDR3 DNA sequence: TGTGCCAGCAGCCGGAGGGACAGGGACAATCAGCCCCAGCATTTT. It codes for CASSRRDRDNQPQHF.

J is TRBJ2-7 and V is TRBV11-2; D might be TRBD1 (6 bases). V shed 5 bases and J shed 2 bases, with 10 bases lying between them. CDR3 size: 13 residues. CDR1 SGHAT and CDR2 FQNNGV come from the germline V gene. The CDR3 loop is CASSRDRPYEQYF. CDR3 in DNA: TGTGCCAGCAGCCGTGACAGGCCCTACGAGCAGTACTTC.

The chain uses TRBV7-9 and TRBJ2-1, with D possibly matching TRBD1 (5 bases). Trimming left V 1 base short and J 7 bases short, with 8 bases between. Germline loops: CDR1 SEHNR, CDR2 FQNEAQ (reference sequence). CDR3 size: 13 residues. The CDR3 DNA is TGTGCCAGCAGCTTAGGGGCAGGGAATGAGCAGTTCTTC. Its protein is CASSLGAGNEQFF. Full variable domain (outside the CDR3, taken from reference TRBV7-9 and TRBJ2-1): DTGVSQNPRHKITKRGQNVTFRCDPISEHNRLYWYRQTLGQGPEFLTYFQNEAQLEKSRLLSDRFSAERPKGSFSTLEIQRTEQGDSAMYLCASSLGAGNEQFFGPGTRLTVL.

This chain connects TRBV7-2 to TRBJ2-6; D not resolved. V lost 6 bases and J lost 0, with 15 bases in between. Germline V gene lookup returns CDR1 SGHTA and CDR2 FQGNSA. The CDR3 runs 17 residues. Here the CDR3 reads CASSKNSGISGANVLTF. CDR3 nucleotide sequence: TGTGCCAGCAGTAAGAACAGTGGAATCTCTGGGGCCAACGTCCTGACTTTC.

CDR3 nucleotides: TGTGCCAGCAGCCTCGGGACTAGCGGGAGTAACAATGAGCAGTTCTTC. Protein: CASSLGTSGSNNEQFF. The genes are TRBV7-9 and TRBJ2-1, with TRBD2 identical over 14 bases. V lost 5 bases and J lost 5; bases outside the gene matches: 5. Per the germline V gene, CDR1 is SEHNR and CDR2 is FQNEAQ (reference sequence). The CDR3 runs 16 residues.

This chain connects TRBV5-6 to TRBJ1-2, with D tentatively TRBD1 (5 bases). The V end lost 4 bases, the J end lost 3 bases, and 13 bases lay between the germline ends. Germline V gene lookup returns CDR1 SGHDT and CDR2 YYEEEE. The CDR3 covers 14 residues. The CDR3 reads CASSLVETDYGYTF. The CDR3, as DNA: TGTGCCAGCAGCCTGGTAGAGACAGACTATGGCTACACCTTC.

The chain links TRBV2 to TRBJ2-3, with D unresolved. CDR1 is SNHLY, CDR2 FYNNEI, per germline. Trimming removed 5 bases from V and 5 bases from J, with 11 bases in between. The CDR3 is made up of 13 amino acids. The CDR3 DNA sequence: TGTGCCAGCAGTAGTCTACCCCAAGATACGCAGTATTTT. It specifies CASSSLPQDTQYF.

The chain employs TRBV5-6 and TRBJ1-1, with D possibly being TRBD1 (6 bases). The CDR3 is 12 amino acids. Germline V gene lookup returns CDR1 SGHDT and CDR2 YYEEEE. Trimming cost V 2 bases and J 6 bases, with 8 bases left between them. CDR3 protein: CASSFGGSEAFF. The CDR3 DNA reads as TGTGCCAGCAGCTTTGGGGGCTCTGAAGCTTTCTTT. Full variable domain (outside the CDR3, taken from reference TRBV5-6 and TRBJ1-1): DAGVTQSPTHLIKTRGQQVTLRCSPKSGHDTVSWYQQALGQGPQFIFQYYEEEERQRGNFPDRFSGHQFPNYSSELNVNALLLGDSALYLCASSFGGSEAFFGQGTRLTVV.

This chain connects TRBV9 to TRBJ1-1; D is possibly TRBD1 (5 bases). Germline values: CDR1 SGDLS, CDR2 YYNGEE. This CDR3 contains 15 residues. The ends were cut back, 4 bases at V and 7 bases at J, with 20 bases in the middle. This CDR3 is CASSSHGGAVGEAFF. Here the CDR3 DNA reads TGTGCCAGCAGCAGCCATGGTGGGGCGGTCGGTGAAGCTTTCTTT.

V and J are TRBV28 and TRBJ2-7, with a possible D match to TRBD1 (5 bases). V was clipped by 1 base and J by 5 bases, with 12 bases between them. This CDR3 has 14 amino acids. Per the germline V gene, CDR1 is MDHEN and CDR2 is SYDVKM. The CDR3 DNA reads TGTGCCAGCAGTTTATTGGTCCCAGGGAACGAGCAGTACTTC. It codes for CASSLLVPGNEQYF.

J is TRBJ2-7 and V is TRBV6-5; TRBD1 is a possible D gene (6 bases). Per germline, CDR1 MNHEY and CDR2 SVGAGI. The CDR3 covers 11 residues. V lost 5 bases, J lost 4 bases, and 6 bases lay in between. The CDR3 reads CASSTGYEQYF. In DNA, the CDR3 is TGTGCCAGCAGTACAGGGTACGAGCAGTACTTC.

The chain joins TRBV6-5 to TRBJ1-4, with no clear D. In germline, CDR1 is MNHEY, CDR2 SVGAGI. The CDR3 is 13 amino acids. Trimming took off 0 bases at V and 12 bases at J, with 11 bases between the two ends. CDR3 residues: CASSYSNGLELFF. The CDR3 DNA reads TGTGCCAGCAGTTACTCGAACGGTTTAGAACTGTTTTTT.